These T cell receptor beta chains were read from a single sample in a study of cytomegalovirus exposure and HLA in healthy donors. The data were produced by immunoSEQ multiplex PCR, yet TCRdb's version contains in-frame clones alone and is incomplete. This sample has approximately 190,000 clones, with roughly 13% found just once. The specimen was PBMCs. These receptors originate from a man between 45 and 60 years old in good health and CMV-seropositive. Each CDR3 is given with its conserved first and last residue. Each record gives: V gene, J gene, D gene, CDR3 protein. A D gene is named only where the DNA matches it firmly.

TRBV2,TRBJ1-3,-,CASSGGQAYSGNTIYF
TRBV4-1,TRBJ1-6,-,CASSPTPGHSNSPLHF
TRBV28,TRBJ1-2,TRBD1,CASSFRGTGPGYTF
TRBV7-2,TRBJ2-7,-,CASSLDRFGYEQYF
TRBV5-4,TRBJ1-2,TRBD1,CASSRSGTVNGYTF
TRBV27,TRBJ1-1,-,CASSSTALNTEAFF
TRBV7-8,TRBJ1-5,TRBD1,CASSFSGTGPKQPQHF
TRBV25-1,TRBJ2-1,-,CASRLSWNEQFF
TRBV27,TRBJ2-3,TRBD1,CASSRQGTTDTQYF
TRBV18,TRBJ1-1,-,CASSLTGKDTEAFF
TRBV5-6,TRBJ2-7,-,CASSPPPTPPYEQYF
TRBV5-4,TRBJ1-2,-,CASSLSGGIMHGYTF
TRBV27,TRBJ2-1,TRBD1,CASRETGGARKFF
TRBV28,TRBJ1-2,-,CASSLLASNYGYTF
TRBV6-6,TRBJ1-6,TRBD1,CASKPRGRGKDSPLHF
TRBV4-3,TRBJ1-5,-,CASSQDWDNNQPQHF
TRBV19,TRBJ1-4,-,CASSIRGQPNEKLFF
TRBV18,TRBJ2-2,-,CASSPGQDPGELFF
TRBV7-9,TRBJ1-1,-,CASSWALGGEAEAFF
TRBV12-5,TRBJ2-1,-,CASGFSENEQFF
TRBV5-1,TRBJ2-2,-,CASSLATPGELFF
TRBV7-8,TRBJ2-5,-,CASSLSNQETQYF
TRBV6-5,TRBJ2-1,TRBD1,CASSYLQGSEQFF
TRBV27,TRBJ2-5,TRBD1,CASSLGTGVETQYF
TRBV2,TRBJ1-1,TRBD1,CASSGDRRSTEAFF
TRBV27,TRBJ2-3,TRBD2,CASIERGAPSTDTQYF